This TCR beta chain is drawn from a study of T cell repertoires in cytomegalovirus infection. As to this clonotype: Antigen: not known.

Study-wide points: Totalled public TCR beta family frequency picked out people who carried CMV plus the relevant HLA.

The CDR3 totals 16 residues. The germline V gene has CDR1 SGHDN and CDR2 FVKESK. Trimming pared 3 bases from V and 6 bases from J, leaving 18 bases between. Using its own MiXCR run on the reads, TCRdb lists one record per CDR3 protein. The sample lists around 630,000 distinct CDR3 sequences, approximately 24% occurring once. The J gene is TRBJ2-1, the V gene TRBV14, with D unclear. This clonotype was obtained from a human donor in good health (CMV status not recorded). Some clones in this sample may be carry-over from other donors' samples. The sequenced sample was CD8+ T cells from PBMCs. The DNA of the CDR3 is TGTGCCAGCAGCCATGGCGAGGTGAGCCTTGGCAATGAGCAGTTCTTC. Translated, it gives CASSHGEVSLGNEQFF.